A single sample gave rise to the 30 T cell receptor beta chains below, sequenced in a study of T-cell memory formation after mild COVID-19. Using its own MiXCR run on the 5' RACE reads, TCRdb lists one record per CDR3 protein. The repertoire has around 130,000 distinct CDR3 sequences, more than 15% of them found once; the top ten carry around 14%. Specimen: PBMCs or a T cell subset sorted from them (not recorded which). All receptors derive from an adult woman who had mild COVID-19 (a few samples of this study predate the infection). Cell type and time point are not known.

Here the CDR3 DNA reads TGTGCCTGGAGGCGGGATATTTCGGGCACTGAAGCTTTCTTT. This encodes CAWRRDISGTEAFF. V gene TRBV30 combines with J gene TRBJ1-1; D not certain. Germline-derived CDR1 and CDR2 are GTSNPN and SVGIG (reference sequence). Trimming left V 3 bases short and J 4 bases short, with 15 bases between. The CDR3 contains 14 residues. The variable domain in full, with the rest retrieved from reference TRBV30 and TRBJ1-1, is SQTIHQWPATLVQPVGSPLSLECTVEGTSNPNLYWYRQAAGRGLQLLFYSVGIGQISSEVPQNLSASRPQDRQFILSSKKLLLSDSGFYLCAWRRDISGTEAFFGQGTRLTVV.

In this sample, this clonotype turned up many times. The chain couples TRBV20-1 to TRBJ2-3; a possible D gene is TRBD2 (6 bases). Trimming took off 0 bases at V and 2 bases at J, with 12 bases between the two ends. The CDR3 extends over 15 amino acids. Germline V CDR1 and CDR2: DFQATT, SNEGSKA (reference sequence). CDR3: CSARDPRGITDTQYF. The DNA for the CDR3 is TGCAGTGCTAGAGATCCCCGGGGGATCACAGATACGCAGTATTTT.

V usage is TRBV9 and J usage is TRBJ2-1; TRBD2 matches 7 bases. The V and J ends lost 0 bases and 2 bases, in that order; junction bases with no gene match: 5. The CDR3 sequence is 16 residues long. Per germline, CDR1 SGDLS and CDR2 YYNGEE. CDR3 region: CASSVALAGAYNEQFF. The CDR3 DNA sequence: TGTGCCAGCAGCGTAGCCTTGGCGGGAGCCTACAATGAGCAGTTCTTC. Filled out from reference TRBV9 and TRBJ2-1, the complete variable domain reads DSGVTQTPKHLITATGQRVTLRCSPRSGDLSVYWYQQSLDQGLQFLIQYYNGEERAKGNILERFSAQQFPDLHSELNLSSLELGDSALYFCASSVALAGAYNEQFFGPGTRLTVL.

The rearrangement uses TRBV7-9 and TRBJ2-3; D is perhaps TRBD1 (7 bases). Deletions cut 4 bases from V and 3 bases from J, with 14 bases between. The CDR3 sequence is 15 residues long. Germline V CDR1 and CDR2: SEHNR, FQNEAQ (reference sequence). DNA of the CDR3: TGTGCCAGCAGCTCGCTCAGGGGGAGGACAGATACGCAGTATTTT. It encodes CASSSLRGRTDTQYF.

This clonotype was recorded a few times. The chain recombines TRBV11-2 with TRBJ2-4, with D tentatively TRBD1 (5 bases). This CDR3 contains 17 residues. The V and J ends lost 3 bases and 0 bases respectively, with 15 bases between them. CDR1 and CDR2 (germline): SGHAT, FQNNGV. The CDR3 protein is CASSFQGSYSAKNIQYF. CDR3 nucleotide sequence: TGTGCCAGCAGCTTCCAGGGCTCCTATTCAGCCAAAAACATTCAGTACTTC.

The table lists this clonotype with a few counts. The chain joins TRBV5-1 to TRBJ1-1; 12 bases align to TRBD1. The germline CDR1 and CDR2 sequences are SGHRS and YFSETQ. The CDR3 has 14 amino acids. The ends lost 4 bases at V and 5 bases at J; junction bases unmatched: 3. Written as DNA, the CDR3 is TGCGCCAGCAGCGGGGGACAGGGGGCAACTGAAGCTTTCTTT. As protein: CASSGGQGATEAFF.

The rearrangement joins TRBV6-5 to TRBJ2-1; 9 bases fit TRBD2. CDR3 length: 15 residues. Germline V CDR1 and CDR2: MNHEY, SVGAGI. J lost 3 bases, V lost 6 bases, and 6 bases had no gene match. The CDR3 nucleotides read TGTGCCAGCAGACCCGGGACTAGCAGCTACAATGAGCAGTTCTTC. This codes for CASRPGTSSYNEQFF.

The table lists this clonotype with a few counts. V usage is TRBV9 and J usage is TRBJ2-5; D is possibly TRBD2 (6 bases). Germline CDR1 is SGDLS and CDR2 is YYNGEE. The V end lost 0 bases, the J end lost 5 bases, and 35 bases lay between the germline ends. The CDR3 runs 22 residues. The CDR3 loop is CASSVVPLSAGLIEAAKETQYF. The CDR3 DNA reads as TGTGCCAGCAGCGTAGTTCCTCTCTCGGCGGGGCTAATCGAAGCTGCGAAGGAGACCCAGTACTTC.

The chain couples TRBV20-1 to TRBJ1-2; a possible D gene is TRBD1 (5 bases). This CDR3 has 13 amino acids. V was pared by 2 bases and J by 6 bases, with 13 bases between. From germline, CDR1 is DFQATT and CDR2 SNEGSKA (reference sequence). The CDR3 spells CSARWNSGDGYTF. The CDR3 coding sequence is TGCAGTGCTAGATGGAATTCGGGGGATGGCTACACCTTC.

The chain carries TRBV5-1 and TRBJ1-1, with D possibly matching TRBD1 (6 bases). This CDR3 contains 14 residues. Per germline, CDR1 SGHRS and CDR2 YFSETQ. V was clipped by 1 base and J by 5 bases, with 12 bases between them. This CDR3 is CASSLQGGWTEAFF. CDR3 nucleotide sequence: TGCGCCAGCAGCTTGCAAGGGGGGTGGACTGAAGCTTTCTTT.

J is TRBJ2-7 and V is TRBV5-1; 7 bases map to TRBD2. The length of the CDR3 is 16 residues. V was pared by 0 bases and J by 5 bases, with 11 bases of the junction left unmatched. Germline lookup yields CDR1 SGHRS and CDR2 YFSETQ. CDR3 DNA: TGCGCCAGCAGCTTGGCCTCGACTAGCTGGTTCGACGAGCAGTACTTC. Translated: CASSLASTSWFDEQYF.

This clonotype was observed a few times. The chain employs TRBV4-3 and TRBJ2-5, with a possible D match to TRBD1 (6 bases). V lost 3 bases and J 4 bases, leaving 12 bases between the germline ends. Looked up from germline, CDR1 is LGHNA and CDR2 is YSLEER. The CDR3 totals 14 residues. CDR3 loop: CASSQGTIGETQYF. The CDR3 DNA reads TGCGCCAGCAGCCAGGGGACAATAGGAGAGACCCAGTACTTC.

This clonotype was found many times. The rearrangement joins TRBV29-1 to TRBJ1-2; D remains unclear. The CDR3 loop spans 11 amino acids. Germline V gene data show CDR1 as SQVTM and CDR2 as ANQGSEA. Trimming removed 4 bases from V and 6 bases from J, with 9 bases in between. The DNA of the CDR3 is TGCAGCGTTGGGGGTGCGGATGGCTACACCTTC. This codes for CSVGGADGYTF.

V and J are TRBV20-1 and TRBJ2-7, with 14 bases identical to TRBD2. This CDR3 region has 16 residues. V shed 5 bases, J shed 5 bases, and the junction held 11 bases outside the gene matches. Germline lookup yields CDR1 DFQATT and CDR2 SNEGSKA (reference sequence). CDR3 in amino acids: CSASTSGGAGFNEQYF. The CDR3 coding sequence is TGCAGTGCTTCGACTAGCGGGGGGGCCGGTTTTAACGAGCAGTACTTC.

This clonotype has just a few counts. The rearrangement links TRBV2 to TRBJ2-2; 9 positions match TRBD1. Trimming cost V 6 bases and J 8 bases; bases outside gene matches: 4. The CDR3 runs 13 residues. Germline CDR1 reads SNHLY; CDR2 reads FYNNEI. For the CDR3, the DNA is TGTGCCAGCAGGGGACAGGGAGGTGGGGAGCTGTTTTTT. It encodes CASRGQGGGELFF. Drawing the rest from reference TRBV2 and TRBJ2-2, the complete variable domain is EPEVTQTPSHQVTQMGQEVILRCVPISNHLYFYWYRQILGQKVEFLVSFYNNEISEKSEIFDDQFSVERPDGSNFTLKIRSTKLEDSAMYFCASRGQGGGELFFGEGSRLTVL.

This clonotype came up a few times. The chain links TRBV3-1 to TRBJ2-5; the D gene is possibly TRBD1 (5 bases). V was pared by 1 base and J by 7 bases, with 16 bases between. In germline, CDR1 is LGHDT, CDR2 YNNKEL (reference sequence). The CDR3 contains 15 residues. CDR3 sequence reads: CASSQAEGLQVTQYF. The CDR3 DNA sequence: TGTGCCAGCAGCCAAGCGGAAGGTCTACAGGTGACCCAGTACTTC.

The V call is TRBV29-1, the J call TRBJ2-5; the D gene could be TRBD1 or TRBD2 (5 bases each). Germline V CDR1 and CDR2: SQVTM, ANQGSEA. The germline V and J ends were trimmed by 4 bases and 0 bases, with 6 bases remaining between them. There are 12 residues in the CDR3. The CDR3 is CSVGGYQETQYF. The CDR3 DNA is TGCAGCGTTGGGGGGTACCAAGAGACCCAGTACTTC.

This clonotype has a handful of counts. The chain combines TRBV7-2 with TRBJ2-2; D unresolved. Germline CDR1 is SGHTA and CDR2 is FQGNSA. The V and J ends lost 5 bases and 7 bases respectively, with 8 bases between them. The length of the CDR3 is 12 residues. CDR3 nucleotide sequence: TGTGCCAGCAGCCCCAACGGCGGGGAGCTGTTTTTT. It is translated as CASSPNGGELFF.

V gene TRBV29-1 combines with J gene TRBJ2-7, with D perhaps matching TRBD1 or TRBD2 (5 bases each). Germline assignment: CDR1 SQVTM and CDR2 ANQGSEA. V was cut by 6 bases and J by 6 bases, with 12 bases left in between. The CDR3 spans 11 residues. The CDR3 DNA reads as TGCAGCGTCCCCGATGGGGGCGAGCAGTACTTC. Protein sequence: CSVPDGGEQYF.

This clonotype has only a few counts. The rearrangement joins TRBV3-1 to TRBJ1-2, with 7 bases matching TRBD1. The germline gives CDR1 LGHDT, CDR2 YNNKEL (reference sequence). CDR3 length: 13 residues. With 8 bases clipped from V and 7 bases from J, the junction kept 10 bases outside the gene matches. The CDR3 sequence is CASGRDSPIGYTF. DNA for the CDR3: TGTGCCAGCGGACGGGACAGCCCTATTGGCTACACCTTC.

CDR3 DNA sequence: TGCAGCCACTGGGACATTGCCTATGGCTACACCTTC. Translated, it gives CSHWDIAYGYTF. The rearrangement joins TRBV29-1 to TRBJ1-2; D may be TRBD1 (6 bases). The germline V gene has CDR1 SQVTM and CDR2 ANQGSEA. The CDR3 sequence is 12 residues long. V was clipped by 8 bases and J by 4 bases, with 14 bases between them.

CDR3 DNA: TGTGCCAGCAGAACCGGACTGACGAACACTGAAGCTTTCTTT. Translation gives CASRTGLTNTEAFF. This chain connects TRBV12-3 or TRBV12-4 to TRBJ1-1; D ambiguous. Trimming cost V 6 bases and J 1 base, with 12 bases left between them. The CDR3 length is 14 residues.

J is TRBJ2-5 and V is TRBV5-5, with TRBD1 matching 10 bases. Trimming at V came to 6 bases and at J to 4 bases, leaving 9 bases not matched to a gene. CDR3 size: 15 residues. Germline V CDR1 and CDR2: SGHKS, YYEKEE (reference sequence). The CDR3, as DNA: TGTGCCAGCATCTGGACAGGGGGTTTCGTAGAGACCCAGTACTTC. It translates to CASIWTGGFVETQYF.

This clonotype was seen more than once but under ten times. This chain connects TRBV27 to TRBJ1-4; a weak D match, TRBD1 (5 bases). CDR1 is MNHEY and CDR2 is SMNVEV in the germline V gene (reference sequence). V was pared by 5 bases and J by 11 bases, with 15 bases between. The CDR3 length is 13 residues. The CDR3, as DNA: TGTGCCAGCAGTCCCGACACCCCAGGGAAACTGTTTTTT. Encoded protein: CASSPDTPGKLFF.

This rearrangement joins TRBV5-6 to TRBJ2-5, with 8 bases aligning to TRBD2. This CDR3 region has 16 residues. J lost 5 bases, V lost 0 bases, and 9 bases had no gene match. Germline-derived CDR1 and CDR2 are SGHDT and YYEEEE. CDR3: CASSLGLANPKETQYF. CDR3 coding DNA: TGTGCCAGCAGCTTGGGACTAGCGAACCCGAAGGAGACCCAGTACTTC.

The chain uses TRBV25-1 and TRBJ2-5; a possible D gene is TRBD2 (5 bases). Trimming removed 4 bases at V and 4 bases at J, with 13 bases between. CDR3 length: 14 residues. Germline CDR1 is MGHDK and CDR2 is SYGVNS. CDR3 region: CASSAPEGRETQYF. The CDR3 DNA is TGTGCCAGCAGTGCCCCCGAGGGTCGAGAGACCCAGTACTTC.

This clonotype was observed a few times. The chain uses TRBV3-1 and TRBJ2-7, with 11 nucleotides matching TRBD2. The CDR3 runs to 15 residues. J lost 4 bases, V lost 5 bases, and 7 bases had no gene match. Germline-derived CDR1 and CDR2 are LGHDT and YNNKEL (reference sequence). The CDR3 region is CASSSQTSGVYEQYF. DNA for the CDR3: TGTGCCAGCAGCTCCCAGACTAGCGGGGTTTACGAGCAGTACTTC.

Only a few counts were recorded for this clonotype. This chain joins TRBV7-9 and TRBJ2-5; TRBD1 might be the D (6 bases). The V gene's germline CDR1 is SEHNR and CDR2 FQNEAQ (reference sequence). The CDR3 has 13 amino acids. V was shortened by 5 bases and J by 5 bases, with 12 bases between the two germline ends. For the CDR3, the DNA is TGTGCCAGCAGCGAACAACAGGGTGAGACCCAGTACTTC. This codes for CASSEQQGETQYF.

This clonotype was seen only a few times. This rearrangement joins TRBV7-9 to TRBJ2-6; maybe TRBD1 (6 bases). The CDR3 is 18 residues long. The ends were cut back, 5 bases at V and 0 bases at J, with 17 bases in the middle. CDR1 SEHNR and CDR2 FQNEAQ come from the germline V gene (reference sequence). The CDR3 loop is CASSQRQVLYSGANVLTF. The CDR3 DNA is TGTGCCAGCAGCCAGAGACAGGTCCTCTACTCTGGGGCCAACGTCCTGACTTTC. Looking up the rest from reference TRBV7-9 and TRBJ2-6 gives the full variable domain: DTGVSQNPRHKITKRGQNVTFRCDPISEHNRLYWYRQTLGQGPEFLTYFQNEAQLEKSRLLSDRFSAERPKGSFSTLEIQRTEQGDSAMYLCASSQRQVLYSGANVLTFGAGSRLTVL.

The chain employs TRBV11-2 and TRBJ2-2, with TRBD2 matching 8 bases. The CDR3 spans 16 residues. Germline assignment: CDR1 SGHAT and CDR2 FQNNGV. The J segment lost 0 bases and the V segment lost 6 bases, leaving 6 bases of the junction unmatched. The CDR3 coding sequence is TGTGCCAGCAGATTGAGCGGGAGCCCGAACACCGGGGAGCTGTTTTTT. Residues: CASRLSGSPNTGELFF.